This is a list of T cell receptor beta chains from one sample in a study of cytomegalovirus exposure and HLA in healthy donors. Here immunoSEQ multiplex PCR was the method, and the copy in TCRdb shows in-frame clones only, minus some. The sample holds over 150,000 clones; 87% are singletons and the top ten take about 0.23%. Sequenced input: PBMCs. Receptors were obtained from a girl under three years old in good health and CMV-seronegative. CDR3s leave out the opening cysteine and the closing phenylalanine or tryptophan. A D gene is named only where the DNA matches it firmly. Clone size, where shown, is once, few, many, or a class for clones that have expanded.

clone_size d_call j_call v_call cdr3_aa
NA NA TRBJ1-3 TRBV7-9 SSSFAGPKNSGNTIY
NA NA TRBJ1-1 TRBV7-2 ASSLARDGAEAF
NA TRBD2 TRBJ2-3 TRBV10-2 ASRTSGSTPHTDTQY
NA NA TRBJ2-3 TRBV5-1 ASSARLGFSTDTQY
NA NA TRBJ1-2 TRBV18 ASSIRDFSNGYT
NA TRBD2 TRBJ2-1 TRBV19 ASSIGRAGGPYNEQF
NA NA TRBJ2-7 TRBV6-5 ASSYRLLRTHS
NA NA TRBJ1-5 TRBV5-4 ASSLQGNQPQH
NA TRBD2 TRBJ2-2 TRBV10-3 AISESEAGLAGTGELF
NA NA TRBJ2-5 TRBV30 AWTNGGAKETQY
NA TRBD1 TRBJ2-2 TRBV7-8 ASRYRGRRTGELF
NA NA TRBJ2-6 TRBV4-1 ASSQDGQGYFGANVLT
once NA NA TRBV4-1 ASSQFLKSGTPYEQY
NA TRBD2 TRBJ2-1 TRBV13 ASSALAGGIEQF
once NA TRBJ2-5 TRBV7-9 ASSLQERETQY
NA NA TRBJ2-7 TRBV29-1 SVEQGSEQY
NA NA TRBJ1-1 TRBV30 AWNRRLNTEAF
NA TRBD1 TRBJ1-2 TRBV6-6 ASSYSRQGRYGYT
NA NA TRBJ2-3 TRBV5-1 ASSSRLGTDTQY
NA TRBD2 TRBJ2-1 TRBV7-3 ASSLELGGLNEQF
few TRBD1 TRBJ2-1 TRBV7-2 ASSLRFGTAYNEQF
NA TRBD1 TRBJ1-4 TRBV7-9 ASSLPGQVNEKLF
once NA TRBJ2-3 TRBV5-1 ASSSAGTDTQY
NA NA TRBJ1-1 TRBV30 ASGTGYTEAF
NA TRBD2 TRBJ2-7 TRBV7-2 ASSYGLAGGSEQY
NA TRBD1 TRBJ1-5 TRBV6-1 ASSRQGGQPQH
NA NA TRBJ1-1 TRBV30 AWTVRNTEAF
NA TRBD1 TRBJ2-7 TRBV14 ASSRTGRREQY
NA TRBD2 TRBJ2-3 TRBV30 AWSVLRTSGSITDTQY
NA NA TRBJ2-3 TRBV9 ASSVGRGDTQY
few TRBD2 TRBJ2-2 TRBV7-6 ASSLFPGGVHNTGELF
NA NA TRBJ1-1 TRBV7-6 ASSSPTGVGTEAF
NA TRBD1 TRBJ2-7 TRBV5-6 ASSFGGQTGRKQY
NA NA TRBJ2-3 TRBV29-1 SGMTSTDTQY
NA NA TRBJ1-1 TRBV6-6 ASSTGFEAF
NA TRBD2 TRBJ2-2 TRBV6-6 ASQPGLAVTGELF
NA TRBD2 TRBJ2-5 TRBV14 ASSQFRTSGSQETQY
NA TRBD2 TRBJ2-3 TRBV30 AWSNSGGGTDTQY
NA TRBD2 NA TRBV5-1 ASSLGQRESKYEQY
NA NA TRBJ2-7 TRBV5-1 ASSLATGSYEQY
NA TRBD2 TRBJ2-3 TRBV5-1 ASQTSGDTDTQY
NA NA TRBJ2-1 TRBV18 ASSPLAGIDNEQF